This TCR beta chain was found in a study of cytomegalovirus exposure and HLA in healthy donors. Both 60 Vbeta primers and 13 Jbeta primers went into the PCR. Method: immunoSEQ multiplex PCR; TCRdb's copy keeps in-frame clones and lacks some. Of 150,000 or so clones listed, 70% to 85% are singletons. Germline values: CDR1 SGHTA, CDR2 FQGNSA. V was pared by 4 bases and J by 0 bases, with 6 bases between. The CDR3 runs to 14 residues. Sequencing was done on a sample of PBMCs. The TCR sequence derives from a woman aged 40 to 50 in good health and CMV-seronegative. This chain connects TRBV7-2 to TRBJ2-2, with a weak D call TRBD2 (5 bases). The DNA for the CDR3 is TGTGCCAGCAGCTCACTAGCGAACACCGGGGAGCTGTTTTTT. Its protein product is CASSSLANTGELFF.